One sample yielded the 5 T cell receptor beta chains listed below, sequenced in a study of OX40 agonist ivuxolimab in advanced cancers. Here immunoSEQ multiplex PCR was the method, and the copy in TCRdb shows in-frame clones only, minus some. Counted here are 97,000 or so clones, almost 90% occurring once; the ten biggest clones make up more than 0.15%. Here the sequenced sample was CD4+ or CD8+ T cells sorted from blood, taken in a trial of the OX40 agonist ivuxolimab. These receptors were obtained from an adult with an advanced solid tumor such as melanoma, head and neck, liver or kidney cancer.

The V call is TRBV2, the J call TRBJ2-4, with 8 bases fitting TRBD2. Looked up from germline, CDR1 is SNHLY and CDR2 is FYNNEI. The CDR3 runs to 18 residues. The junction had 8 bases not matched to a gene; V was cut back by 1 base and J by 0 bases. The CDR3 coding sequence is TGTGCCAGCAGTGAAGTCCTACTAGCGGAGCTAGCCAAAAACATTCAGTACTTC. Residues: CASSEVLLAELAKNIQYF.

The chain links TRBV5-1 to TRBJ2-2; no clear D. V was trimmed by 5 bases and J by 1 base, leaving 9 bases between them. Germline CDR1 and CDR2: SGHRS and YFSETQ. The CDR3 has 14 residues. CDR3 nucleotide sequence: TGCGCCAGCAGTTACACGGTGAACACCGGGGAGCTGTTTTTT. Translated, it gives CASSYTVNTGELFF.

For the CDR3, the DNA is TGTGCCAGCGGGCGGACAGGGGTTACCGGGGAGCTGTTTTTT. Translating gives CASGRTGVTGELFF. The rearrangement joins TRBV21-1 to TRBJ2-2; the table assigns TRBD1, which was not confirmed against the DNA. TRBV21-1 is termed a pseudogene. This CDR3 is built from 14 residues.

V gene TRBV15 combines with J gene TRBJ1-1; TRBD1 aligns across 10 bases. CDR1 LNHNV and CDR2 YYDKDF come from the germline V gene (reference sequence). The V and J ends lost 2 bases and 4 bases, in that order; junction bases with no gene match: 4. The CDR3 covers 15 residues. The CDR3 DNA follows: TGTGCCACCAGCAGACCCGGACAGGGGGGCACTGAAGCTTTCTTT. This codes for CATSRPGQGGTEAFF.

J is TRBJ1-5 and V is TRBV15; D not certain. This CDR3 has 13 amino acids. From germline, CDR1 is LNHNV and CDR2 YYDKDF (reference sequence). V dropped 3 bases and J dropped 1 base, with 4 bases sitting between them. The CDR3 DNA is TGTGCCACCAGCAGCCAAAGCAATCAGCCCCAGCATTTT. Its protein is CATSSQSNQPQHF.